The clone carrying this T cell receptor beta chain has at least ten counts. Combining a sample-barcoded 5' primer with a J-beta primer mix, a second PCR ran for roughly 6 to 12 cycles. Each CDR3 protein is one row after TCRdb ran MiXCR on the 5' RACE reads. The sample consists of approximately 810,000 distinct CDR3 sequences, under 40% of them appearing once. This sample is part of a study of blood T cells in healthy people across ages. Trimming cost V 5 bases and J 10 bases, with 12 bases left between them. Germline CDR1 SGHTA, CDR2 FQGNSA. The length of the CDR3 is 12 residues. This clonotype originated in a man in his late teens or twenties in good health. Source material: blood. The J gene is TRBJ2-1, the V gene TRBV7-2; no reliable D call. The CDR3 sequence: CASSETRREQFF. CDR3 coding DNA: TGTGCCAGCAGCGAGACACGTCGGGAGCAGTTCTTC.